The rows below give T cell receptor beta chains drawn from one sample of a study of early T cells in non-severe SARS-CoV-2 infection. TCRdb re-analysed the 5' RACE reads in MiXCR, keeping a single row per CDR3 protein. The repertoire includes tens of thousands of distinct CDR3 sequences, roughly 5.4% of them detected once, and about 5.4% sits in the top ten. The sequences come from whole blood, collected at baseline. These receptors all come from an adult who was a healthcare worker with PCR-confirmed SARS-CoV-2 infection or an uninfected control (not recorded which). CDR3s include the opening cysteine and the closing phenylalanine or tryptophan. A D gene is named only where the DNA matches it firmly. Size is stated for part of the rows, as once, few or many counts, or as a class when the clone is expanded.

j_gene	v_gene	abundance	d_gene	CDR3aa	CDR3nt
TRBJ1-5	TRBV15	many	-	CATRIIEATNQPQHF	TGTGCCACCAGAATTATAGAGGCGACCAATCAGCCCCAGCATTTT
TRBJ2-7	TRBV28	-	-	CASSFHPGAYEQYF	TGTGCCAGCAGCTTCCACCCGGGGGCCTACGAGCAGTACTTC
TRBJ2-1	TRBV20-1	many	TRBD2	CSAGGRGYNEQFF	TGCAGTGCTGGCGGGAGAGGTTACAATGAGCAGTTCTTC
TRBJ2-5	TRBV29-1	many	-	CSVGSGETQYF	TGCAGCGTTGGATCAGGAGAGACCCAGTACTTC
TRBJ2-3	TRBV5-1	few	TRBD2	CASRPVAGPGTDTQYF	TGCGCCAGCAGACCGGTAGCGGGTCCTGGCACAGATACGCAGTATTTT
TRBJ2-3	TRBV5-4	-	-	CASSLSRGPSTDTQYF	TGTGCCAGCAGCTTGAGTCGGGGGCCTAGCACAGATACGCAGTATTTT
TRBJ2-3	TRBV29-1	many	-	CSVRRELADTQYF	TGCAGCGTCCGTCGAGAGTTGGCAGATACGCAGTATTTT
TRBJ2-3	TRBV19	many	-	CASRLTGDWGTDTQYF	TGTGCCAGTAGACTAACAGGAGACTGGGGCACAGATACGCAGTATTTT
TRBJ1-1	TRBV29-1	many	TRBD1	CSVYDRDNTEAFF	TGCAGCGTATACGACAGGGATAACACTGAAGCTTTCTTT
TRBJ2-3	TRBV6-5	many	TRBD2	CASRLGLAGVREYTDTQYF	TGTGCCAGCAGACTCGGACTAGCGGGAGTCAGGGAATACACAGATACGCAGTATTTT
TRBJ1-4	TRBV29-1	many	TRBD1	CSVEVQGADEKLFF	TGCAGCGTTGAAGTGCAGGGGGCTGATGAAAAACTGTTTTTT
TRBJ2-1	TRBV6-5	many	TRBD1	CASSSGTGDYNEQFF	TGTGCCAGCAGCTCCGGGACAGGGGATTACAATGAGCAGTTCTTC
TRBJ1-1	TRBV6-1	few	TRBD1	CASTSGGPRTGSNTEAFF	TGTGCCAGCACTTCCGGCGGTCCCCGGACAGGATCTAACACTGAAGCTTTCTTT
TRBJ2-1	TRBV20-1	many	-	CSASQAPEQFF	TGCAGTGCTAGTCAGGCGCCAGAGCAGTTCTTC
TRBJ2-2	TRBV7-8	many	TRBD2	CASRSLAGELTGELFF	TGTGCCAGCAGGTCACTAGCGGGCGAATTGACCGGGGAGCTGTTTTTT
TRBJ2-2	TRBV11-2	many	-	CASSLRGGGELFF	TGTGCCAGCAGCTTAAGGGGAGGCGGGGAGCTGTTTTTT
TRBJ1-6	TRBV5-1	many	TRBD1	CASSSQGAVSDSPLHF	TGCGCCAGCAGCTCTCAGGGGGCCGTATCTGATTCACCCCTCCACTTT
TRBJ2-3	TRBV25-1	few	-	CASSHYPGTDTQYF	TGTGCCAGCAGTCATTATCCAGGCACAGATACGCAGTATTTT
TRBJ1-5	TRBV10-3	-	TRBD1	CAISLDRDGNQPQHF	TGTGCCATCAGCCTGGACAGGGATGGCAATCAGCCCCAGCATTTT
TRBJ2-2	TRBV18	-	-	CASSSASSNTGELFF	TGTGCCAGCTCATCTGCCTCGTCGAACACCGGGGAGCTGTTTTTT
TRBJ1-1	TRBV24-1	many	TRBD1	CATYRGLGEAFF	TGTGCCACCTACAGGGGGCTAGGTGAAGCTTTCTTT
TRBJ1-1	TRBV5-1	many	-	CASTLTTPGRTEAFF	TGCGCCAGCACCCTAACCACTCCAGGGCGCACTGAAGCTTTCTTT
TRBJ2-7	TRBV5-4	many	-	CASSLGTATYEQYF	TGTGCCAGCAGCTTGGGAACCGCAACCTACGAGCAGTACTTC
TRBJ1-6	TRBV6-5	many	-	CASRKNGGDSPLHF	TGTGCCAGCAGGAAAAACGGAGGAGATTCACCCCTCCACTTT
TRBJ2-1	TRBV6-5	many	TRBD2	CASSYLGTSANEQFF	TGTGCCAGCAGTTACCTTGGGACTAGCGCCAATGAGCAGTTCTTC
TRBJ1-1	TRBV7-3	-	TRBD1	CASSSRTGLVFF	TGTGCCAGCAGCTCCCGGACAGGGTTGGTATTCTTT
TRBJ2-1	TRBV4-1	many	TRBD2	CASSPTGALALYNEQFF	TGCGCCAGCAGCCCTACCGGTGCACTAGCGCTCTACAATGAGCAGTTCTTC
TRBJ2-1	TRBV28	many	-	CASSSYRDNEQFF	TGTGCCAGCAGTTCCTACAGGGACAATGAGCAGTTCTTC
TRBJ2-4	TRBV6-6	-	TRBD1	CASSETGVNIQYF	TGTGCCAGCAGTGAGACAGGGGTAAACATTCAGTACTTC
TRBJ2-5	TRBV7-7	-	TRBD2	CASSWTSGRQETQYF	TGTGCTAGCAGCTGGACTAGCGGGAGGCAAGAGACCCAGTACTTC